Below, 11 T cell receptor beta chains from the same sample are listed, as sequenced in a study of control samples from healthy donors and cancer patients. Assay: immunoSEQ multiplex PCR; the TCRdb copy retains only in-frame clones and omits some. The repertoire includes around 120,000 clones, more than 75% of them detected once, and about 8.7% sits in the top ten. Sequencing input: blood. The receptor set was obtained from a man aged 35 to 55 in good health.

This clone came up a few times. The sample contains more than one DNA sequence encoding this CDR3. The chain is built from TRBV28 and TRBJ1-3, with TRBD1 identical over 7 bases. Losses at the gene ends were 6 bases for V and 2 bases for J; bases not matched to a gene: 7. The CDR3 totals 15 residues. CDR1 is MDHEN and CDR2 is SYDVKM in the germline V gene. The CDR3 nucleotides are TGTGCCAGCAGGTCAGACAGGGTGCCTGGAAACACCATATATTTT. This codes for CASRSDRVPGNTIYF.

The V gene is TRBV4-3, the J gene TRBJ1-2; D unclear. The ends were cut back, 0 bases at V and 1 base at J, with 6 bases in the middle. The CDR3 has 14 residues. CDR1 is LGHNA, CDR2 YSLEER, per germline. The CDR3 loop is CASSQDSFNYGYTF. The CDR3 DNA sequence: TGCGCCAGCAGCCAAGACAGTTTTAACTATGGCTACACCTTC.

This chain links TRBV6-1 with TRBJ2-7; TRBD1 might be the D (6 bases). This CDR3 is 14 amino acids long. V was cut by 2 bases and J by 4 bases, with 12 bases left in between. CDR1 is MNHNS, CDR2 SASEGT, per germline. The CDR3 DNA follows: TGTGCCAGCAGTGAATCAGGCAGGGGATACGAGCAGTACTTC. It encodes CASSESGRGYEQYF.

The CDR3 coding sequence is TGTGCCAGCAGCCTCCAGTGGGGGACTGAAGCTTTCTTT. This gives the protein CASSLQWGTEAFF. The genes are TRBV7-3 and TRBJ1-1, with D perhaps matching TRBD1 (5 bases). CDR1 is SGHTA and CDR2 is FQGTGA in the germline V gene. Trimming removed 5 bases at V and 5 bases at J, with 12 bases between. The CDR3 totals 13 residues.

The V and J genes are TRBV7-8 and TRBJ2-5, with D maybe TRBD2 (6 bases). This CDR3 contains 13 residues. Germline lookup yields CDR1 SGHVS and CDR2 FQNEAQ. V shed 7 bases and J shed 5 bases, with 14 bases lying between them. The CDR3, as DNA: TGTGCCAGCAACATAGGGGAGGTGGAGACCCAGTACTTC. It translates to CASNIGEVETQYF.

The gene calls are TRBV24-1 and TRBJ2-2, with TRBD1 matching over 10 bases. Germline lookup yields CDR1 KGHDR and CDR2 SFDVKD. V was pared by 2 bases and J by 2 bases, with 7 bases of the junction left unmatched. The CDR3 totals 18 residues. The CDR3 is CATSDSLGQGRNTGELFF. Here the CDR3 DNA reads TGTGCCACCAGTGATTCTTTGGGACAGGGGCGAAACACCGGGGAGCTGTTTTTT.

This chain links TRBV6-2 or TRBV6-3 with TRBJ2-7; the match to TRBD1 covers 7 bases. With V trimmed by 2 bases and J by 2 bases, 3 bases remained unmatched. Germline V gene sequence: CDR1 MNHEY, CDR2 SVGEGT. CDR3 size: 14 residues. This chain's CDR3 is CASSYGDRAYEQYF. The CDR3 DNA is TGTGCCAGCAGTTACGGGGACAGAGCCTACGAGCAGTACTTC.

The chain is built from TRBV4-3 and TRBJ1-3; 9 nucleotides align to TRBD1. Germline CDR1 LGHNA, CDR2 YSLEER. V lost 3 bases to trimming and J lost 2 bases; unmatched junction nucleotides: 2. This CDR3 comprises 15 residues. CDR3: CASSQWTGAGNTIYF. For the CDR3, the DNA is TGCGCCAGCAGCCAGTGGACAGGGGCTGGAAACACCATATATTTT.

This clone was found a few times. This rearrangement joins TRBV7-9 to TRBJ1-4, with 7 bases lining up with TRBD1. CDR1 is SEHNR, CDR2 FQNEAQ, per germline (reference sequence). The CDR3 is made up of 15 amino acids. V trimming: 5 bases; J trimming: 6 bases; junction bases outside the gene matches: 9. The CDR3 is CASSGQQGFYEKLFF. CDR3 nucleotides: TGTGCCAGCAGCGGACAACAGGGGTTCTATGAAAAACTGTTTTTT.

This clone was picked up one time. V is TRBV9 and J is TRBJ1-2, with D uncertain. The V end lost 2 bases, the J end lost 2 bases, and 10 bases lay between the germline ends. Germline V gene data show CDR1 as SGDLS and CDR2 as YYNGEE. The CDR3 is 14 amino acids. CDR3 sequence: CASSVGSQNYGYTF. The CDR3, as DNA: TGTGCCAGCAGCGTTGGCAGCCAGAACTATGGCTACACCTTC.

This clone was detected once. CDR3 nucleotide sequence: TGTGCCAGCTCACCACGGGCCCCTGGGAGCTCCTATAATTCACCCCTCCACTTT. It translates to CASSPRAPGSSYNSPLHF. This chain connects TRBV18 to TRBJ1-6, with D unclear. The germline CDR1 and CDR2 sequences are KGHSH and LQKENI. This CDR3 is built from 18 residues. The V gene lost 1 base and the J gene lost 0 bases, with 13 bases spanning the gap. Full variable domain (missing parts from reference TRBV18 and TRBJ1-6): NAGVMQNPRHLVRRRGQEARLRCSPMKGHSHVYWYRQLPEEGLKFMVYLQKENIIDESGMPKERFSAEFPKEGPSILRIQQVVRGDSAAYFCASSPRAPGSSYNSPLHFGNGTRLTVT.